The clone carrying this TCR beta chain came up many times. V shed 7 bases and J shed 2 bases, with 10 bases lying between them. Germline CDR1 is SGHRS and CDR2 is YFSETQ. This CDR3 is 12 amino acids long. This sample was included in a study of T cells after yellow fever vaccination. TCRdb ran MiXCR on the 5' RACE reads and lists one entry per CDR3 protein. This repertoire shows just under 600,000 distinct CDR3 sequences, around an eighth found once; its top ten account for around an eighth. The receptor was isolated from a man aged 30 to 39 who received the YFV17D yellow fever vaccine. Sequencing was performed on PBMCs, taken on the day of the yellow fever booster vaccination. The V and J genes are TRBV5-1 and TRBJ2-7; unclear D gene. CDR3 nucleotides: TGCGCCAGCGGACGGTCGACCTACGAGCAGTACTTC. Protein product: CASGRSTYEQYF.